The text below deals with one T cell receptor (beta chain). This CDR3 spans 15 amino acids. Germline CDR1 reads SGHAT; CDR2 reads FQNNGV. V was pared by 0 bases and J by 2 bases, with 3 bases of the junction left unmatched. The sample comes from a study of cytomegalovirus exposure and HLA in healthy donors. The PCR ran on 60 Vbeta and 13 Jbeta primers. Libraries were prepared by immunoSEQ multiplex PCR; TCRdb keeps only in-frame clonotypes and omits some of them. The sample has approximately 100,000 clones, 70% to 80% seen once; the top ten hold about 2.5%. The receptor was derived from a man aged 50-59 years in good health and CMV-seropositive. The V and J genes are TRBV11-2 and TRBJ2-7; 8 bases map to TRBD1. The source material was PBMCs. CDR3 region: CASSLEGQGTYEQYF. The CDR3 DNA is TGTGCCAGCAGCTTAGAAGGACAGGGCACCTACGAGCAGTACTTC.